The next 24 T cell receptor beta chains were all read from a single sample in a study of T cells in Graves' hyperthyroidism and ophthalmopathy. Amplification of TCR beta CDR3 regions used RNA as the template. A first-round RT-PCR of the TCR CDR3 used the HTBI primer set. TCRdb itself ran the multiplex PCR reads through MiXCR, one entry per CDR3 protein. In the table there are around 300,000 distinct CDR3 sequences, about an eighth of which are singletons. Sequenced input: blood. All receptors come from a woman in her thirties or forties with Graves' ophthalmopathy.

In this sample, this clonotype turned up many times. The chain combines TRBV2 with TRBJ2-1; no clear D gene. V lost 3 bases to trimming and J lost 6 bases, with 3 bases between them. The CDR3 contains 11 residues. CDR1 is SNHLY and CDR2 is FYNNEI in the germline V gene. CDR3: CASSEVNEQFF. In nucleotides, the CDR3 is TGTGCCAGCAGTGAGGTCAATGAGCAGTTCTTC. Using reference TRBV2 and TRBJ2-1 for the parts outside the CDR3, the full variable domain is EPEVTQTPSHQVTQMGQEVILRCVPISNHLYFYWYRQILGQKVEFLVSFYNNEISEKSEIFDDQFSVERPDGSNFTLKIRSTKLEDSAMYFCASSEVNEQFFGPGTRLTVL.

This clonotype was seen many times. The chain joins TRBV20-1 to TRBJ1-5, with D possibly matching TRBD1 (5 bases). Trimming stripped 3 bases from V and 6 bases from J, with 21 bases between. The CDR3 covers 16 residues. Looked up from germline, CDR1 is DFQATT and CDR2 is SNEGSKA (reference sequence). CDR3 region: CSASAGSNVYIQPQHF. The CDR3 region has the DNA TGCAGTGCTAGCGCAGGGTCTAATGTGTACATTCAGCCCCAGCATTTT.

This clonotype was observed at least ten times. The J gene is TRBJ2-1, the V gene TRBV29-1; D uncertain. Germline CDR1 is SQVTM and CDR2 is ANQGSEA. V was trimmed by 1 base and J by 6 bases, leaving 4 bases between them. CDR3 length equals 11 residues. The CDR3 DNA reads TGCAGCGTTGAAGCATTCAATGAGCAGTTCTTC. Translated: CSVEAFNEQFF.

This clonotype came up many times. This chain connects TRBV6-1 to TRBJ2-1, with a tentative D call TRBD1 (6 bases). CDR3 length equals 15 residues. The germline V gene has CDR1 MNHNS and CDR2 SASEGT. V lost 5 bases and J 0 bases, leaving 11 bases between the germline ends. The CDR3 spells CASSYRGSSYNEQFF. CDR3 nucleotides: TGTGCCAGCAGTTATAGGGGGAGCTCCTACAATGAGCAGTTCTTC.

This clonotype was counted ten times or more. The genes are TRBV2 and TRBJ2-1; a weak D match, TRBD1 (5 bases). CDR1 SNHLY and CDR2 FYNNEI come from the germline V gene. This CDR3 has 15 amino acids. V lost 5 bases, J lost 9 bases, and 20 bases lay in between. Here the CDR3 DNA reads TGTGCCAGCAGTCCCTCTTTGAGTGGGGCCGGTGAGCAGTTCTTC. Translating gives CASSPSLSGAGEQFF.

This clonotype was picked up many times. The V and J genes are TRBV19 and TRBJ2-1; D unresolved. The CDR3 consists of 12 residues. Germline V gene data show CDR1 as LNHDA and CDR2 as SQIVND (reference sequence). V dropped 3 bases and J dropped 9 bases, with 9 bases sitting between them. In nucleotides, the CDR3 is TGTGCCAGTAGTATGGGGTTCGGTGAGCAGTTCTTC. Translation: CASSMGFGEQFF.

This rearrangement joins TRBV20-1 to TRBJ2-5; TRBD2 matches at 9 bases. J lost 4 bases, V lost 4 bases, and 13 bases had no gene match. Germline V gene sequence: CDR1 DFQATT, CDR2 SNEGSKA (reference sequence). The CDR3 is made up of 16 amino acids. The CDR3 here is CSAIPSGVVEGETQYF. Written as DNA, the CDR3 is TGCAGTGCTATCCCTAGCGGGGTGGTGGAAGGAGAGACCCAGTACTTC.

This clonotype was counted ten times or more. The CDR3 DNA follows: TGTGCCAGCAGCTTGGAGACAGGGAACACTGAAGCTTTCTTT. Protein: CASSLETGNTEAFF. The chain is built from TRBV7-2 and TRBJ1-1, with D maybe TRBD1 (6 bases). Deletions cut 3 bases from V and 1 base from J, with 9 bases between. The germline V gene encodes CDR1 SGHTA and CDR2 FQGNSA. The CDR3 totals 14 residues.

The table lists this clonotype with many counts. The J gene is TRBJ1-4, the V gene TRBV2, with 8 bases fitting TRBD1. The CDR3 is made up of 16 amino acids. With 6 bases clipped from V and 7 bases from J, the junction kept 13 bases outside the gene matches. Germline V gene sequence: CDR1 SNHLY, CDR2 FYNNEI. CDR3 protein: CASSETPGGEGEKLFF. CDR3 coding DNA: TGTGCCAGCAGCGAGACACCAGGGGGCGAGGGTGAAAAACTGTTTTTT.

This clonotype has a count of ten or more. V usage is TRBV20-1 and J usage is TRBJ2-3, with a weak D call TRBD1 (5 bases). CDR1 and CDR2 from the germline V gene are DFQATT and SNEGSKA (reference sequence). This CDR3 has 15 residues. V lost 5 bases and J lost 1, with 16 bases in between. This CDR3 is CSAAPPRAGTDTQYF. In DNA, the CDR3 is TGCAGTGCTGCCCCCCCCAGGGCCGGCACAGATACGCAGTATTTT.

The chain carries TRBV4-2 and TRBJ2-1; 13 positions match TRBD2. V was pared by 2 bases and J by 8 bases, with 6 bases of the junction left unmatched. Germline V CDR1 and CDR2: LGHNA, YNFKEQ. The CDR3 sequence is 16 residues long. CDR3 sequence reads: CASSQPGLAGEDEQFF. CDR3 nucleotides: TGTGCCAGCAGCCAACCCGGACTAGCGGGAGAGGATGAGCAGTTCTTC.

This clonotype was observed a handful of times. CDR3 DNA sequence: TGTGCCAGCAGCTTAGGGAGCGGGAGCGCCGAGACCCAGTACTTC. Protein sequence: CASSLGSGSAETQYF. The chain combines TRBV7-9 with TRBJ2-5, with TRBD2 matching 8 bases. CDR1 and CDR2 from the germline V gene are SEHNR and FQNEAQ (reference sequence). J was trimmed by 5 bases and V by 1 base; bases with no gene match: 6. The CDR3 spans 15 residues.

This clonotype was seen repeatedly, ten times or more. V and J are TRBV19 and TRBJ1-1; the match to TRBD1 covers 7 bases. The germline V gene has CDR1 LNHDA and CDR2 SQIVND (reference sequence). This CDR3 has 13 amino acids. V lost 8 bases to trimming and J lost 0 bases; unmatched junction nucleotides: 3. The CDR3 DNA sequence: TGTGCCAGTCGCAGGGGGATGAACACTGAAGCTTTCTTT. Its translation is CASRRGMNTEAFF.

This clonotype was observed a handful of times. This sequence joins TRBV4-1 and TRBJ2-5; a possible D gene is TRBD1 (6 bases). CDR3 size: 16 residues. Germline V gene sequence: CDR1 MGHRA, CDR2 YSYEKL. V was pared by 6 bases and J by 5 bases, with 22 bases between. Here the CDR3 DNA reads TGCGCCAGCAGGGATCCAGGGGATTCAGCCGGGGAGACCCAGTACTTC. This gives the protein CASRDPGDSAGETQYF.

V gene TRBV4-1 combines with J gene TRBJ1-5; no clear D. Between the trimmed V and J ends, which lost 1 base and 6 bases, there was a span of 16 bases. The CDR3 consists of 16 residues. Germline CDR1 reads MGHRA; CDR2 reads YSYEKL. The DNA of the CDR3 is TGCGCCAGCAGCCAAGGGTTACTAAAACCTCTTCAGCCCCAGCATTTT. As protein: CASSQGLLKPLQPQHF.

In its sample, this clonotype was seen many times. The genes are TRBV6-1 and TRBJ1-1, with D possibly TRBD1 on 5 matching bases. Per germline, CDR1 MNHNS and CDR2 SASEGT. This CDR3 has 15 residues. Trimming took 5 bases from V and 4 from J, leaving 17 bases between them. CDR3 in amino acids: CASSRQGMIGTEAFF. The DNA of the CDR3 is TGTGCCAGCAGTAGGCAGGGTATGATTGGCACTGAAGCTTTCTTT.

This clonotype was found a few times. V gene TRBV7-9 combines with J gene TRBJ1-1; unclear D gene. V lost 7 bases to trimming and J lost 12 bases, with 21 bases between them. CDR3 length: 13 residues. Germline values: CDR1 SEHNR, CDR2 FQNEAQ (reference sequence). CDR3 amino acids: CASTVDYFPPSFF. CDR3 coding DNA: TGTGCCAGCACCGTGGACTATTTCCCGCCGTCTTTCTTT.

This clonotype was picked up many times. V gene TRBV20-1 combines with J gene TRBJ2-1; D perhaps matches TRBD2 (6 bases). Germline CDR1 reads DFQATT; CDR2 reads SNEGSKA (reference sequence). The CDR3 length is 14 residues. V was pared by 5 bases and J by 6 bases, with 17 bases between. Here the CDR3 DNA reads TGCAGTGCTGGGGACTCCCATTTCGGCAATGAGCAGTTCTTC. Translation: CSAGDSHFGNEQFF.

The sample holds many counts of this clonotype. V gene TRBV6-5 combines with J gene TRBJ1-6; no definite D call. The CDR3 has 15 residues. V shed 3 bases and J shed 11 bases, with 17 bases lying between them. Germline CDR1 MNHEY, CDR2 SVGAGI. CDR3 nucleotides: TGTGCCAGCAGTTATAGGGCGACAAGCCGGACACCCCTCCACTTT. It translates to CASSYRATSRTPLHF.

This clonotype has a count of ten or more. This chain joins TRBV7-6 and TRBJ2-1; 8 nucleotides agree with TRBD2. This CDR3 is 17 amino acids long. Germline V lookup: CDR1 SGHVS, CDR2 FNYEAQ. The V segment lost 3 bases and the J segment 0 bases; nucleotides outside the gene matches: 7. The CDR3 spells CASSLLAGGYSYNEQFF. CDR3 in DNA: TGTGCCAGCAGCTTGCTCGCGGGAGGTTACTCCTACAATGAGCAGTTCTTC. The full variable domain, its missing parts supplied by reference TRBV7-6 and TRBJ2-1, is GAGVSQSPRYKVTKRGQDVALRCDPISGHVSLYWYRQALGQGPEFLTYFNYEAQQDKSGLPNDRFSAERPEGSISTLTIQRTEQRDSAMYRCASSLLAGGYSYNEQFFGPGTRLTVL.

This clonotype has just a few counts. The rearrangement joins TRBV13 to TRBJ2-1; TRBD2 matches at 12 bases. The CDR3 has 16 amino acids. Trimming cost V 4 bases and J 6 bases; bases outside gene matches: 7. The V gene's germline CDR1 is PRHDT and CDR2 FYEKMQ (reference sequence). CDR3 nucleotides: TGTGCCAGCAGCTCTCCTAGCGGGGGGGCCTTCAATGAGCAGTTCTTC. Its translation is CASSSPSGGAFNEQFF.

This clonotype was observed a handful of times. The rearrangement links TRBV13 to TRBJ2-3; 14 bases fit TRBD2. Germline V gives CDR1 PRHDT, CDR2 FYEKMQ (reference sequence). The CDR3 sequence is 17 residues long. V lost 2 bases to trimming and J lost 4 bases; unmatched junction nucleotides: 5. CDR3 DNA sequence: TGTGCCAGCAGCTTACGACTAGCGGGGGGGCTCTCAGATACGCAGTATTTT. Residues: CASSLRLAGGLSDTQYF.

The gene calls are TRBV20-1 and TRBJ2-7; TRBD2 matches at 7 bases. The junction had 14 bases not matched to a gene; V was cut back by 6 bases and J by 6 bases. The CDR3 consists of 14 residues. Germline V gene sequence: CDR1 DFQATT, CDR2 SNEGSKA (reference sequence). CDR3 DNA sequence: TGCAGTGCGAAGGTGTCTAGCGGTTTTTTCGAGCAGTACTTC. It yields the protein CSAKVSSGFFEQYF.

The rearrangement links TRBV15 to TRBJ1-2; 8 positions match TRBD1. Unmatched junction bases numbered 11, after V lost 4 bases and J lost 7 bases. Looked up from germline, CDR1 is LNHNV and CDR2 is YYDKDF (reference sequence). This CDR3 comprises 15 residues. The CDR3 region is CATSILQGAMGGYTF. CDR3 nucleotide sequence: TGTGCCACCAGCATTTTGCAGGGGGCTATGGGTGGCTACACCTTC. Looking up the rest from reference TRBV15 and TRBJ1-2 gives the full variable domain: DAMVIQNPRYQVTQFGKPVTLSCSQTLNHNVMYWYQQKSSQAPKLLFHYYDKDFNNEADTPDNFQSRRPNTSFCFLDIRSPGLGDTAMYLCATSILQGAMGGYTFGSGTRLTVV.